What follows describes a single T cell receptor (beta chain). This clonotype was counted at least ten times. Its recognized antigen is unknown. No much larger clone is present one base from it, and per-base qualities are unavailable. This record belongs to a study of T-cell reconstitution after alpha-beta-depleted transplantation in children (TCRdb year 2016). With regard to the full study: T-cell immune reconstitution after TCRalphabeta/CD19-depleted allogeneic hematopoietic cell transplantation in children was quantitatively tracked in the study by means of TCR repertoire profiling.

The library was produced with PCR. The data were produced on an Illumina HiSeq 2500. TCR libraries were prepared with molecular barcoding, using unique molecular identifiers to normalize TCRbeta repertoire quantification. TCRdb passed the public sequencing reads through fastp at Q25 and MiXCR, retaining productive beta sequences. A single entry per CDR3 protein holds the most common genes and DNA from its merged rows. In all, the sample holds fewer than 90,000 distinct CDR3 sequences, and around 6.6% of those were seen once. The ten largest clones capture less than 3% of the sample. Inclusive of the bounding cysteine and phenylalanine, the CDR3 is 15 residues long. The CDR3 DNA has 45 bases and is translated from base 1. The germline ends are 14 bases apart after V is trimmed by 5 bases and J by 3 bases. Reading the germline V gene (reference sequence) gives CDR1 DFQATT and CDR2 SNEGSKA.

Source: PBMCs from the stem cell graft donor, taken from the stem cell graft. This receptor chain uses TRBV20-1 and TRBJ2-6; the D segment could be TRBD2, given 5 matching bases. This TCR derives from a human donor who donated a stem cell graft to a child with acute lymphoblastic leukemia. The CDR3 protein: CSAFRRRNGANVLTF. The nucleotide sequence is TGCAGTGCTTTTAGGCGGAGGAATGGGGCCAACGTCCTGACTTTC.